This T cell receptor (beta chain) came from a study of T-cell reconstitution after alpha-beta-depleted transplantation in children. Preparation of the TCRbeta library was carried out with unique molecular identifiers. TCRdb redid the calling of the PCR reads with MiXCR, one entry per CDR3 protein. The sample consists of fewer than 400,000 distinct CDR3 sequences, over 20% of them appearing once. Germline lookup yields CDR1 KGHDR and CDR2 SFDVKD. The length of the CDR3 is 13 residues. V lost 7 bases to trimming and J lost 3 bases, with 9 bases between them. This clonotype was seen ten or more times. The V call is TRBV24-1, the J call TRBJ2-1; unclear D gene. The sequenced sample was PBMCs from the stem cell graft donor, obtained from the stem cell graft. This clonotype originated in a human donor who donated a stem cell graft to a child with acute myeloid leukemia. The CDR3 loop is CATSGRRYNEQFF. As DNA, the CDR3 is TGTGCCACCAGCGGGCGCCGCTACAATGAGCAGTTCTTC.